The sequence of this T cell receptor (beta chain) was determined in a study of T cells in women clearing cervical HPV infection. Remarks on this clone: The observed sequence ends 3 residues before the CDR3 terminus, with the missing tail filled in from the germline J gene.

The assay was immunoSEQ multiplex PCR, and TCRdb's table has in-frame clones only and misses some. This repertoire includes about 15,000 clones. Trimming left V 1 base short and J 3 bases short, with 12 bases between. CDR1 is SGHTA, CDR2 FQGTGA, per germline. The CDR3 loop spans 16 amino acids. This clonotype was obtained from a woman aged 18 to 75 with a cervical HPV16 infection that either progressed to CIN3+ or cleared (not recorded which). This chain links TRBV7-3 with TRBJ2-2; weak D call: TRBD2 (6 bases). Sequenced material: blood buffy coat. CDR3 bases read: TGTGCCAGCAGCTTAATGGGGCGGGGCGACACCGGGGAG. It specifies CASSLMGRGDTGE. The complete CDR3 reads CASSLMGRGDTGELFF.